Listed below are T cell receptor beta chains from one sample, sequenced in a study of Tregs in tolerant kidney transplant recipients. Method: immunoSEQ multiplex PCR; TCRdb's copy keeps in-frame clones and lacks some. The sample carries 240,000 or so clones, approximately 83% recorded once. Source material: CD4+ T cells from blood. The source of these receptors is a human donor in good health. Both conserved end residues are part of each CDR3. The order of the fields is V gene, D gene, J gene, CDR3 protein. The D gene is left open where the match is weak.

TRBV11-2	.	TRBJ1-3	CASSSAYGGNTIYF
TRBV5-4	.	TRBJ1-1	CASSLVAQGGSTEAFF
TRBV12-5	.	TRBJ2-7	CASGLVQFPHYEQYF
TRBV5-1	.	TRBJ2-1	CASSLTSLDNEQFF
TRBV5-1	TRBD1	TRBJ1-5	CASSLDGQGHQPQHF
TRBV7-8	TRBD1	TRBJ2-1	CASSETGGRWNNEQFF
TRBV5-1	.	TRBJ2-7	CASSLPGGGRYEQYF
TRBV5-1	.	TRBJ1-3	CASSPGDGGNTIYF
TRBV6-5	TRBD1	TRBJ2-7	CASSFSGTGAYEQYF
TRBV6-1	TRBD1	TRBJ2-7	CASSLRQGNNEQYF
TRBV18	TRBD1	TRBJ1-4	CASSPEQGAVEKLFF
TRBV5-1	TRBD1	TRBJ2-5	CASSSRTGGVETQYF
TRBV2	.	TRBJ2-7	CASRKGTVRGQYF
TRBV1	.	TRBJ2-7	CTSSQVRGYEQYF
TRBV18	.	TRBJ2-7	CASSPPEVNRLYF
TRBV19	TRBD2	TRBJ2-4	CASSIAREGPQNIQYF
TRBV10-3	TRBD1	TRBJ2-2	CAISDWQGATGELFF
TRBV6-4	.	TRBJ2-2	CASSDRGTGELFF
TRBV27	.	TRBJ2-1	CASSTRITTYNEQFF
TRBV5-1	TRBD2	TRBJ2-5	CASSLGLAGGAETQYF
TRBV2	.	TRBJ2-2	CASSYARLGGGITGELFF
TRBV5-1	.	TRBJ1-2	CASSREDRGYGYTF